This T cell receptor beta chain was identified during a study of T cell repertoires in cytomegalovirus infection. Study in general: CMV infection together with matching HLA type was indicated by public TCR beta signatures. Study-level results: Public TCR beta family frequency separated CMV-and-HLA carriers, including in an independent cohort. In two of eight donors, the top clonotype was HLA-C-restricted CMV-specific.

TCRdb re-derived calls from the reads in MiXCR, one entry per CDR3 protein. The data show 310,000 or so distinct CDR3 sequences, about a sixth seen once. V shed 0 bases, J shed 2 bases, and the junction held 7 bases outside the gene matches. CDR1 and CDR2 from the germline V gene are SGHAT and FQNNGV. This CDR3 has 17 residues. Of note for this clonotype: Its antigen is not identified.

The chain recombines TRBV11-2 with TRBJ2-1, with 7 bases aligning to TRBD2. The sequencing sample was made of PBMCs. This clonotype originated in a human donor in good health (CMV status not recorded). Some clones in this sample may be carry-over from other donors' samples. CDR3 region: CASSLDEEGLPYNEQFF. CDR3 coding DNA: TGTGCCAGCAGCTTAGACGAAGAGGGACTACCCTACAATGAGCAGTTCTTC.